Listed below are T cell receptor beta chains from one sample, sequenced in a study of shared T cell receptors in the human thymus. Generated by immunoSEQ multiplex PCR, the TCRdb table keeps only in-frame clones and is missing some. The data contain under 700,000 clones, about 80% of them singletons. This same sample was also part of a study on human thymus T cells.

Sequencing used thymocytes. The receptors were gathered from a boy less than two years old with a congenital heart defect. Both conserved end residues are part of each CDR3. D genes are given only for firm matches. Clone size is shown for a subset of rows, as once, few, many or a class of expanded clone.

TRBV6-5,few,TRBJ2-7,TRBD1,CASSYRRDREAYEQYF,TGTGCCAGCAGTTACCGCCGGGACAGGGAAGCCTACGAGCAGTACTTC
TRBV9,.,TRBJ2-2,.,CASSAQNTGELFF,TGTGCCAGCAGCGCACAAAACACCGGGGAGCTGTTTTTT
TRBV28,.,TRBJ1-1,.,CASSRLLAGVNTEAFF,TGTGCCAGCAGCCGACTGTTGGCAGGGGTGAACACTGAAGCTTTCTTT
TRBV11-2,.,TRBJ2-1,TRBD2,CASSFITSGSDGDEQFF,TGTGCCAGCAGCTTTATTACTAGCGGGAGTGACGGCGATGAGCAGTTCTTC
TRBV4-3,once,TRBJ2-1,TRBD2,CASSQDNPSGRAYNEQFF,TGCGCCAGCAGCCAAGATAATCCTAGCGGGAGGGCCTACAATGAGCAGTTCTTC
TRBV27,.,TRBJ2-3,TRBD2,CASSLSRLAEGTDTQYF,TGTGCCAGCAGTTTATCCCGACTAGCGGAGGGCACAGATACGCAGTATTTT
TRBV29-1,.,TRBJ1-1,.,CSVVRGSTTEAFF,TGCAGCGTTGTCCGAGGGAGTACCACTGAAGCTTTCTTT
TRBV4-3,.,TRBJ2-5,.,CASSQSGRVGETQYF,TGCGCCAGCAGCCAATCTGGCAGGGTAGGAGAGACCCAGTACTTC
TRBV27,.,TRBJ2-3,TRBD2,CASSSLAVYTDTQYF,TGTGCCAGCAGTTCACTAGCGGTCTACACAGATACGCAGTATTTT
TRBV27,.,TRBJ2-7,TRBD1,CASSPRGRSYEQYF,TGTGCCAGCAGTCCCAGGGGGCGCTCCTACGAGCAGTACTTC
TRBV6-6,.,TRBJ2-1,TRBD2,CASSYREGRKDEQFF,TGTGCCAGCAGTTACCGGGAGGGCCGTAAAGATGAGCAGTTCTTC
TRBV30,.,TRBJ2-6,.,CAWSVYLSGANVLTF,TGTGCCTGGAGTGTATATCTCTCTGGGGCCAACGTCCTGACTTTC
TRBV5-6,.,TRBJ2-5,TRBD2,CASSLGVASGPLETQYF,TGTGCCAGCAGCTTGGGGGTGGCTAGCGGCCCCCTGGAGACCCAGTACTTC
TRBV7-9,.,TRBJ2-7,TRBD2,CASSLWTSGSKHEQYF,TGTGCCAGCAGCTTATGGACTAGCGGGAGCAAGCACGAGCAGTACTTC
TRBV14,few,TRBJ2-1,TRBD2,CASSQEKGREGPNEQFF,TGTGCCAGCAGCCAAGAGAAAGGTCGGGAGGGCCCCAATGAGCAGTTCTTC
TRBV5-4,.,TRBJ2-7,.,CASSSNSLTISYEQYF,TGTGCCAGCAGCTCTAACAGCCTTACAATATCCTACGAGCAGTACTTC
TRBV7-2,.,TRBJ2-2,TRBD1,CASSLTGGRTGELFF,TGTGCCAGCAGCTTAACAGGGGGCAGGACCGGGGAGCTGTTTTTT
TRBV4-3,.,TRBJ2-5,TRBD2,CASSQDGRAIRQTQYF,TGCGCCAGCAGCCAAGACGGGAGGGCGATTCGGCAGACCCAGTACTTC
TRBV10-2,.,TRBJ2-7,TRBD1,CASSDGTAYEQYF,TGCGCCAGCAGCGATGGGACAGCCTACGAGCAGTACTTC
TRBV5-1,.,TRBJ2-5,TRBD2,CASSGLAGGGETQYF,TGCGCCAGCAGCGGGTTAGCGGGAGGGGGAGAGACCCAGTACTTC
TRBV10-3,.,TRBJ2-3,.,CAISRQQHPLGTQYF,TGTGCCATCAGTAGGCAACAGCACCCGCTGGGTACGCAGTATTTT
TRBV29-1,.,TRBJ2-3,TRBD2,CSVDSSSPGLASTDTQYF,TGCAGCGTTGATTCAAGTAGCCCGGGACTAGCGAGCACAGATACGCAGTATTTT
TRBV27,.,TRBJ2-3,.,CASSPPGGRRRFMTDTQYF,TGTGCCAGCAGCCCCCCCGGTGGGAGAAGGCGATTTATGACAGATACGCAGTATTTT
TRBV9,.,TRBJ1-3,.,CASSVGLGNTIYF,TGTGCCAGCAGCGTAGGGCTTGGAAACACCATATATTTT
TRBV27,.,TRBJ2-7,TRBD1,CASMGTGGYEQYF,TGTGCCAGCATGGGGACAGGGGGCTACGAGCAGTACTTC
TRBV6-1,.,TRBJ2-7,TRBD2,CASRPGGNSYEQYF,TGTGCCAGCAGGCCCGGGGGGAATAGCTACGAGCAGTACTTC
TRBV19,.,TRBJ1-4,.,CATSPQENEKLFF,TGTGCCACCTCCCCCCAGGAAAATGAAAAACTGTTTTTT
TRBV7-6,.,TRBJ2-7,TRBD2,CASSPEMTSHEQYF,TGTGCCAGCAGTCCAGAAATGACTAGCCACGAGCAGTACTTC
TRBV30,.,TRBJ1-4,TRBD1,CAWRDSGTGGVNEKLFF,TGTGCCTGGAGGGACTCCGGGACAGGGGGCGTTAATGAAAAACTGTTTTTT
TRBV27,once,TRBJ2-7,TRBD1,CASHHTGAWEQYF,TGTGCCAGCCACCATACAGGGGCCTGGGAGCAGTACTTC
TRBV13,.,TRBJ2-5,.,CASSVSDRRPKETQYF,TGTGCCAGCAGCGTATCAGACAGGCGGCCGAAAGAGACCCAGTACTTC
TRBV20-1,few,TRBJ2-1,.,CSARDSFEQFF,TGCAGTGCTAGAGATTCTTTTGAGCAGTTCTTC
TRBV11-2,.,TRBJ2-2,.,CASSLVGVANFTGELFF,TGTGCCAGCAGCTTAGTGGGAGTAGCGAATTTCACCGGGGAGCTGTTTTTT
TRBV4-2,.,TRBJ2-5,.,CASSQDRGRGAETQYF,TGTGCCAGCAGCCAAGATCGGGGCAGGGGGGCAGAGACCCAGTACTTC
TRBV7-9,.,TRBJ2-1,TRBD2,CASRRTSGAYNEQFF,TGTGCCAGCAGGCGGACTAGCGGGGCCTACAATGAGCAGTTCTTC
TRBV29-1,.,TRBJ2-5,.,CSVERGRGTQYF,TGCAGCGTTGAGCGGGGAAGAGGGACCCAGTACTTC
TRBV13,.,TRBJ1-1,.,CASSLGATRGTEAFF,TGTGCCAGCAGCTTAGGGGCCACCCGAGGGACTGAAGCTTTCTTT
TRBV30,.,TRBJ1-2,.,CAWSVIRNGYTF,TGTGCCTGGAGTGTGATCAGAAATGGCTACACCTTC
TRBV7-2,.,TRBJ2-7,.,CASSPQRKSSYEQYF,TGTGCCAGCAGCCCCCAGCGGAAGAGCTCCTACGAGCAGTACTTC
TRBV10-3,.,TRBJ2-7,TRBD1,CAIMGTATYEQYF,TGTGCCATCATGGGGACAGCTACCTACGAGCAGTACTTC
TRBV15,.,TRBJ2-3,.,CATTIPGDTQYF,TGTGCCACCACCATCCCCGGGGATACGCAGTATTTT
TRBV5-6,few,TRBJ1-5,.,CASSYGTRREQPQHF,TGTGCCAGCAGCTACGGGACACGAAGGGAGCAGCCCCAGCATTTT
TRBV7-8,.,TRBJ2-2,TRBD2,CASSLKAGAGLVTGELFF,TGTGCCAGCAGCTTAAAGGCGGGAGCGGGATTGGTCACCGGGGAGCTGTTTTTT
TRBV29-1,.,TRBJ2-3,TRBD2,CSVGLAGSTDTQYF,TGCAGCGTAGGTCTAGCGGGGAGCACAGATACGCAGTATTTT
TRBV12-1,few,TRBJ2-7,.,CASYEQYF,TGTGCCAGCTATGAGCAGTACTTC
TRBV15,few,TRBJ2-7,.,CATSRDPGGTSYEQYF,TGTGCCACCAGCAGAGATCCGGGGGGCACTTCCTACGAGCAGTACTTC
TRBV28,once,TRBJ1-1,.,CASTGNTEAFF,TGTGCCAGCACGGGTAACACTGAAGCTTTCTTT
TRBV6-6,.,TRBJ2-7,TRBD1,CASSPGTGGSYEQYF,TGTGCCAGCAGTCCCGGGACAGGGGGCTCCTACGAGCAGTACTTC
TRBV30,.,TRBJ2-1,.,CAWSHPLASSYNEQFF,TGTGCCTGGAGTCACCCCCTAGCCTCCTCCTACAATGAGCAGTTCTTC
TRBV27,few,TRBJ2-1,.,CASSPRAGGNEQFF,TGTGCCAGCAGTCCCCGGGCAGGGGGGAATGAGCAGTTCTTC
TRBV11-2,.,TRBJ2-2,.,CASSPLGAGELFF,TGTGCCAGCAGTCCACTCGGGGCCGGGGAGCTGTTTTTT
TRBV4-3,.,TRBJ2-1,.,CASSQDRTVYNEQFF,TGCGCCAGCAGCCAAGACCGGACAGTCTACAATGAGCAGTTCTTC
TRBV4-1,.,TRBJ2-7,TRBD2,CASSPGLAGNTSYEQYF,TGCGCCAGCAGCCCGGGACTAGCGGGAAACACCTCCTACGAGCAGTACTTC
TRBV23-1,.,TRBJ1-2,.,CASSQMGAYLNYGYTF,TGCGCCAGCAGTCAAATGGGGGCCTACCTAAATTATGGCTACACCTTC
TRBV6-1,.,TRBJ2-7,.,CASSEGQSITYEQYF,TGTGCCAGCAGTGAAGGACAGTCAATTACCTACGAGCAGTACTTC
TRBV7-2,.,TRBJ2-3,.,CASSLDVTTLTDTQYF,TGTGCCAGCAGCTTAGACGTGACTACACTCACAGATACGCAGTATTTT
TRBV19,.,TRBJ2-2,.,CASSIFCETNTGELFF,TGTGCCAGTAGTATCTTTTGCGAAACGAACACCGGGGAGCTGTTTTTT
TRBV11-3,few,TRBJ2-7,TRBD1,CASSSQGDYEQYF,TGTGCCAGCAGTTCCCAGGGGGACTACGAGCAGTACTTC
TRBV5-6,.,TRBJ2-1,.,CASSLGGGHYNEQFF,TGTGCCAGCAGCTTGGGCGGAGGTCATTACAATGAGCAGTTCTTC
TRBV25-1,few,TRBJ2-3,.,CASSEGQGLHTDTQYF,TGTGCCAGCAGTGAAGGGCAGGGGCTCCACACAGATACGCAGTATTTT